This is a list of T cell receptor beta chains from one sample in a study of blood T cell repertoires in COVID-19. Clones were sequenced by immunoSEQ multiplex PCR, and TCRdb holds only the in-frame ones, with some missing. The sample lists more than 150,000 clones, 78% seen once, with 2.5% to 3.5% in the top ten. Specimen: peripheral blood. The receptors originated from a woman over 75 with active or convalescent COVID-19. Each CDR3 is given with its conserved first and last residue. D genes are given only for firm matches. Rows give clone size only sometimes, using once, few, many, or a class for an expanded clone.

v_gene	d_gene	j_gene	abundance	CDR3nt	CDR3aa
TRBV7-6	TRBD2	TRBJ2-2	NA	TGTGCCAGCAGCCGTTCGAGCGGGGTAGGTACCGGGGAGCTGTTTTTT	CASSRSSGVGTGELFF
TRBV18	TRBD1	TRBJ1-1	NA	TGTGCCAGCTCAGGGACAGGGCGAACTGAAGCTTTCTTT	CASSGTGRTEAFF
TRBV19	NA	TRBJ2-6	NA	TGTGCCAGTAGTAAGCGAGGGTCGGACCCTGGGGCCAACGTCCTGACTTTC	CASSKRGSDPGANVLTF
TRBV6-2/TRBV6-3	NA	TRBJ1-1	NA	TGTGCCAGCAGCAGGGCCAGGGTGCTGAACACTGAAGCTTTCTTT	CASSRARVLNTEAFF
TRBV21-1	NA	TRBJ1-3	NA	TGTGCCAGCAGCAAGTGGACAGGATCCCGCTCTGGAAACACCATATATTTT	CASSKWTGSRSGNTIYF
TRBV11-2	NA	TRBJ2-3	NA	TGTGCCAGCAGCCGAGGGAAGGGCGGCACAGATACGCAGTATTTT	CASSRGKGGTDTQYF
TRBV7-6	TRBD1	TRBJ2-7	NA	TGTGCCAGCAGCAATGGGACAGGGTCCCTATTCCTCTACGAGCAGTACTTC	CASSNGTGSLFLYEQYF
TRBV2	TRBD1	TRBJ2-5	once	TGTGCCAGCAAACAGACAGGGGGGCAAGAGACCCAGTACTTC	CASKQTGGQETQYF
TRBV2	TRBD1	TRBJ1-1	NA	TGTGCCAGCGCTAGACAGGGAGGCACTGAAGCTTTCTTT	CASARQGGTEAFF
TRBV7-9	TRBD1	TRBJ2-3	NA	TGTGCCAGCAGAGACACAGGGGCAGGGATGACAGATACGCAGTATTTT	CASRDTGAGMTDTQYF
TRBV3-1/TRBV3-2	TRBD1	TRBJ2-7	NA	TGTGCCAGCAGCCAAGAAGCAGCGTTGGACAGGCCCCTTCGGGAGCAGTACTTC	CASSQEAALDRPLREQYF
TRBV3-1/TRBV3-2	NA	TRBJ1-2	few	TGTGCCAGCAGCCAAGATCTGGCCAGGGGCTATGGCTACACCTTC	CASSQDLARGYGYTF
TRBV2	TRBD1	TRBJ2-6	NA	TGTGCCAGCAGTGAATGGACAGGGACTGGGGCCAACGTCCTGACTTTC	CASSEWTGTGANVLTF
TRBV4-3	TRBD1	TRBJ1-1	NA	TGCGCCAGCAGCCGCGACAGGGCGGGAGGCACTGAAGCTTTCTTT	CASSRDRAGGTEAFF
TRBV12-3/TRBV12-4	NA	TRBJ1-1	NA	TGTGCCAGCAGCCGTACCGGGAAGACTGAAGCTTTCTTT	CASSRTGKTEAFF
TRBV28	NA	TRBJ2-2	NA	TGTGCCAGCCACTCTCGAAAGGGCGCGGGGACCGGGGAGCTGTTTTTT	CASHSRKGAGTGELFF